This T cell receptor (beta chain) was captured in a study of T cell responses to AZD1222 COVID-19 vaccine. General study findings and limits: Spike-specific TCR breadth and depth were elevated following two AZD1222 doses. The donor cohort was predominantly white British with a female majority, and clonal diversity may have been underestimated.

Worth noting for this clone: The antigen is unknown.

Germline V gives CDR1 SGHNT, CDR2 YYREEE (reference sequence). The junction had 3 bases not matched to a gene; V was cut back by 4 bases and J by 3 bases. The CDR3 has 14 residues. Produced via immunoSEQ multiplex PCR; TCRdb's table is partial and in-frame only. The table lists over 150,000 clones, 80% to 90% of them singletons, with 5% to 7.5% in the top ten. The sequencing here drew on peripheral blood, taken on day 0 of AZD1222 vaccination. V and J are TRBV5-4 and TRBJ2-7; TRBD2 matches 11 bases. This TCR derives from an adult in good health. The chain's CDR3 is CASSPGTSGYEQYF. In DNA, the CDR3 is TGTGCCAGCAGCCCCGGGACTAGCGGCTACGAGCAGTACTTC.